This TCR beta chain was sequenced in a study of post-analysis software for immune sequencing data. Study overall: Clinical courses comprised relapsing-remitting, secondary progressive and progressive-relapsing multiple sclerosis.

Between the trimmed V and J ends, which lost 4 bases and 0 bases, there was a span of 19 bases. This CDR3 spans 19 amino acids. From germline, CDR1 is SNHLY and CDR2 FYNNEI. Points from the study as a whole: Strong co-clustering by F measure linked samples that shared a preparation batch. TRBV segments more frequent in patients than in controls numbered a few and included TRBV5-6, TRBV5-1 and TRBV20-1. Controls' normalized Chao1 diversity significantly exceeded that of multiple sclerosis patients.

Details on this clonotype: Its cognate antigen is unknown.

The TCR beta cDNA libraries carried unique molecular identifiers. Each sample of roughly 0.95 to 10 million input T cells yielded about 500,000 cDNA molecules, so each molecule approximated one T cell. TCRdb passed the PCR reads through MiXCR, listing each CDR3 protein once. The sample has roughly 700,000 distinct CDR3 sequences, 25% to 30% seen once. This rearrangement joins TRBV2 to TRBJ2-6; D is possibly TRBD2 (6 bases). The receptor was derived from a girl aged 10 to 17 with multiple sclerosis. Sequenced input: blood. This CDR3 reads CASSVTPGRLPSGANVLTF. In DNA form, the CDR3 reads TGTGCCAGCAGTGTGACCCCAGGGAGGCTTCCCTCTGGGGCCAACGTCCTGACTTTC.